This T cell receptor (beta chain) was sequenced for a study of beta chain features in type 1 diabetes. This clone was seen a few times. CDR1 SNHLY and CDR2 FYNNEI come from the germline V gene. Trimming cost V 7 bases and J 4 bases; bases outside gene matches: 7. The CDR3 loop spans 14 amino acids. Reverse transcription of all isolated RNA meant that expressed TCRB transcripts were sequenced. Sequencing was performed with immunoSEQ multiplex PCR; in TCRdb, only in-frame clones are kept and a portion is missing. The data hold about 470,000 clones, with roughly 30% observed a single time. This rearrangement joins TRBV2 to TRBJ2-7, with TRBD2 matching 10 bases. Sequencing was done on a sample of naive CD4+ T cells from blood. This clonotype was sampled from a man younger than 30 in good health. CDR3 sequence reads: CASKAGLARYEQYF. The CDR3 nucleotides read TGTGCCAGCAAGGCGGGACTAGCGAGGTACGAGCAGTACTTC.